This T cell receptor (beta chain) was identified during a study of response to subunit inactivated influenza vaccine. TCRdb ran MiXCR on the RT-PCR reads and lists one entry per CDR3 protein. The table has 500,000 to 600,000 distinct CDR3 sequences, around 11% seen once; the top ten hold 11%. On this clonotype: At one end, the junction sequence differs from germline, possibly due to a read error.

Germline V gene sequence: CDR1 SGHTA, CDR2 FQGNSA. This CDR3 spans 16 amino acids. Separately, the same data were catalogued under a study of T cells expressing NK-cell markers. In that study: Production of TCR beta cDNA relied on 5'RACE template switching with UMIs. Sorted CD3+CD56+NKG2C+, CD3+CD56+NKG2C- and CD3+CD56-NKG2C+ T-cell subsets were beta-chain profiled. Among the eight sequenced donors, seven tested HCMV-seropositive and one tested seronegative. Of CD8+ T cells, about 1.0-7.5% belonged to dominant NKG2C+ clonotypes in roughly six donors. Whether expanded NKG2C+ T cell clones recognized HCMV stayed uncertain.

The sequenced sample was PBMCs from blood, obtained on the day of vaccination. The chain links TRBV7-2 to TRBJ2-3, with 14 bases fitting TRBD2. The receptor was derived from a man aged 45-60 years who received an inactivated influenza vaccine. This CDR3 reads CASSQGLAGDTDTQYF. DNA for the CDR3: TGTGCCAGCAGCCAGGGACTAGCGGGAGACACAGATACGCAGTATTTC.